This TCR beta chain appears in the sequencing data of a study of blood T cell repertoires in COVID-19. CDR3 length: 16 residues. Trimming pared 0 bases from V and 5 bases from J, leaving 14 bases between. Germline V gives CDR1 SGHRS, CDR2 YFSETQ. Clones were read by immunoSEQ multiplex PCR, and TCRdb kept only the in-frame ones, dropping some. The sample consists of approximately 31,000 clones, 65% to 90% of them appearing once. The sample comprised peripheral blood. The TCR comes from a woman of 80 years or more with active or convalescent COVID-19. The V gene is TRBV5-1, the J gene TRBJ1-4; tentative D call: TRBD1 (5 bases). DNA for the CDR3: TGCGCCAGCAGCTTGGAGGGTGGGGCCCGGAATGAAAAACTGTTTTTT. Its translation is CASSLEGGARNEKLFF.